The TCR beta chain under discussion was sequenced for a study of T cell repertoires in cytomegalovirus infection. Study-level information: Signatures in public TCR beta sequences pointed to both CMV infection and matching HLA type.

TCRdb called the reads again in MiXCR, with one record for every CDR3 protein. This table holds around 900,000 distinct CDR3 sequences, around 30% found once. There are 18 residues in the CDR3. The germline V gene encodes CDR1 LGHNA and CDR2 YSLEER. V was clipped by 0 bases and J by 0 bases, with 14 bases between them. Overall study results and limits: The cumulative frequency of public TCR beta families identified carriers of CMV plus the relevant HLA.

Notes on this clonotype: The antigen remains unidentified.

This clonotype originated in a human donor in good health (CMV status not recorded). Some clones in this sample may be carry-over from other donors' samples. The V gene is TRBV4-3, the J gene TRBJ2-2; D perhaps matches TRBD2 (6 bases). The specimen was cultured CD8+ T cells from PBMCs, collected from culture after CMV antigen stimulation. CDR3 nucleotides: TGCGCCAGCAGCCAAGATGAGGGGAGGACATCGAACACCGGGGAGCTGTTTTTT. Its translation: CASSQDEGRTSNTGELFF.